Included here is one T cell receptor (beta chain) sequence, with context. What it recognizes is unknown. Some clones are missing from TCRdb's copy, which holds only in-frame ones; the method was immunoSEQ multiplex PCR. The repertoire holds about 14,000 clones, approximately 80% seen once, with around a third in the top ten. The sample is drawn from a study of OX40 agonist ivuxolimab in advanced cancers. Overall study: Participants, 75% to 90% male, averaged around 60 years of age, ranging from about 20 to 80.

Autoimmune disease history or systemic immunosuppression was exclusionary. The junction had 8 bases not matched to a gene; V was cut back by 11 bases and J by 3 bases. CDR1 MNHEY and CDR2 SVGAGI come from the germline V gene. The CDR3 contains 13 residues. Study conclusions and caveats: No determination was made of the antigen specificity of the expanded peripheral T cells. Some patients who did not respond also had low normalized T-cell clonal expansion.

The chain has TRBV6-5 and TRBJ2-7, with TRBD1 matching over 9 bases. This sequence originates from an adult with an advanced solid tumor such as melanoma, head and neck, liver or kidney cancer. This specimen was CD4+ or CD8+ T cells sorted from blood, taken in a trial of the OX40 agonist ivuxolimab. The chain's CDR3 is CAFQDRGDYEQYF. CDR3 DNA sequence: TGTGCCTTTCAGGACAGGGGAGACTACGAGCAGTACTTC.